The next 9 T cell receptor beta chains were all read from a single sample in a study of tumor-infiltrating lymphocytes in primary liver carcinoma. Without any cell sorting, about 20-31 mg of bulk tissue yielded co-extracted RNA and DNA. The researchers produced TCR beta cDNA from 500 to 550 ng total RNA with a constant-region primer. Libraries covering TCR beta were generated through three nested multiplex PCR rounds (using a slightly modified ARM-PCR). With TRBV1-TRBV30 forward primers and a C-beta reverse primer, the first two PCR rounds were run for approximately 10 cycles each. One entry per CDR3 protein, called by TCRdb with MiXCR from the multiplex PCR reads. The sample lists 95,000 to 150,000 distinct CDR3 sequences; less than 75% were seen once. Sequencing was carried out using tumor-adjacent normal liver tissue. These receptor sequences come from a woman aged 60-75 years with primary liver carcinoma and hepatitis B virus infection.

CDR3 coding DNA: TGCAGCGTTGCCCGACTAGCGGGGGCCCCTGGGGAGTGGTACTTC. Translating gives CSVARLAGAPGEWYF. The rearrangement joins TRBV29-1 to TRBJ2-7; 12 bases are a match to TRBD2. Germline values: CDR1 SQVTM, CDR2 ANQGSEA. The CDR3 contains 15 residues. Losses at the gene ends were 4 bases for V and 12 bases for J; bases not matched to a gene: 16.

For this clonotype: The CDR3 ends on some other residue instead of the conserved phenylalanine or tryptophan, so this is likely a read error. V is TRBV11-2 and J is TRBJ2-7; 9 bases map to TRBD2. The CDR3 is 14 amino acids. Germline lookup yields CDR1 SGHAT and CDR2 FQNNGV. Here the CDR3 DNA reads TGTACCAGCAGCCAAATAGCGGGAGTGGGCGAGCAGTACTTA. This sequence encodes CTSSQIAGVGEQYL.

This clonotype was recorded once. Just one base apart from a much larger clone, this may be a read error. The chain has TRBV28 and TRBJ1-1, with 8 bases matching TRBD1. CDR3 length equals 18 residues. In germline, CDR1 is MDHEN, CDR2 SYDVKM. CDR3 in DNA: TGTGCCAGCAATCAATTCCGGGACAGGAGACAGGTGAACACTGAAGCTCTCTTT. This translates into CASNQFRDRRQVNTEALF.

Comment on this clonotype: A single base separates this from a much larger clone, so it may be a read error. The chain employs TRBV28 and TRBJ1-1; D is unresolved. The CDR3 is made up of 14 amino acids. Germline V gene lookup returns CDR1 MDHEN and CDR2 SYDVKM. The CDR3 DNA sequence: TGTGCCACCCCGGCCAAAACTTTGAACACTGAAACTTTCTTT. Protein: CATPAKTLNTETFF.

A word on this clonotype: A junction end diverges from the germline sequence, so it may reflect a read error. The chain's CDR3 is CASRPWADKQYF. For the CDR3, the DNA is TGTGCCAGTAGACCCTGGGCGGATAAGCAGTATTTT. This chain joins TRBV11-2 and TRBJ2-3; the D is unclear. CDR1 is SGHAT, CDR2 FQNNGV, per germline. This CDR3 is built from 12 residues. Supplemented by reference TRBV11-2 and TRBJ2-3, the full variable domain reads EAGVAQSPRYKIIEKRQSVAFWCNPISGHATLYWYQQILGQGPKLLIQFQNNGVVDDSQLPKDRFSAERLKGVDSTLKIQPAKLEDSAVYLCASRPWADKQYFGPGTRLTVL.

This clonotype was picked up many times. This chain joins TRBV6-5 and TRBJ1-4; 8 bases map to TRBD1. J lost 0 bases, V lost 4 bases, and 4 bases had no gene match. Germline loops: CDR1 MNHEY, CDR2 SVGAGI. This CDR3 is 16 amino acids long. The CDR3 loop is CASSSGGFATNEKLFF. In DNA, the CDR3 is TGTGCCAGCAGTTCAGGGGGCTTTGCAACTAATGAAAAACTGTTTTTT.

Notes on this clonotype: One end of the junction does not line up with germline, which may come from a read error. The chain recombines TRBV13 with TRBJ2-2; TRBD2 might be the D (5 bases). There are 15 residues in the CDR3. Germline CDR1 and CDR2: PRHDT and FYEKMQ (reference sequence). The CDR3 is CASSLFLRAAGELSF. In nucleotides, the CDR3 is TGTGCCAGCAGCTTATTTCTTCGAGCGGCCGGGGAGCTGTCTTTT.

For this clonotype: The junction does not match germline at one end; this may be a read error. The chain carries TRBV4-2 and TRBJ1-1; tentative D call: TRBD1 (5 bases). Looked up from germline, CDR1 is LGHNA and CDR2 is YNFKEQ. The CDR3 totals 15 residues. CDR3 sequence: CASNQREGRNNEAFF. In DNA, the CDR3 is TGTGCCAGCAACCAAAGAGAGGGGCGGAACAATGAAGCTTTCTTT.

On this clonotype: Germline and junction disagree at one end, which may indicate a read error. V and J are TRBV6-5 and TRBJ1-4; D might be TRBD1 (5 bases). Germline V CDR1 and CDR2: MNHEY, SVGAGI. CDR3 length: 15 residues. CDR3: CGSSNGDRDSEKLFF. DNA for the CDR3: TGTGGCAGCAGTAACGGGGACCGTGACTCTGAAAAACTGTTTTTT.